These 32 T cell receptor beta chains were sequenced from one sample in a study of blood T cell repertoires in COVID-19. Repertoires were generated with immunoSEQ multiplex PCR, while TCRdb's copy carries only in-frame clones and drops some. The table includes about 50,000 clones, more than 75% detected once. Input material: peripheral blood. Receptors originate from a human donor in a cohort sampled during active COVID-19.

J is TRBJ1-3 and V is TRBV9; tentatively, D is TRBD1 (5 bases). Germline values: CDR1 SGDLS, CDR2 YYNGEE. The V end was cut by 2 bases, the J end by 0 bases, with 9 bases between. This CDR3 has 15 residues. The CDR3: CASSVGASSGNTIYF. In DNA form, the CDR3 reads TGTGCCAGCAGCGTTGGGGCCTCCTCTGGAAACACCATATATTTT. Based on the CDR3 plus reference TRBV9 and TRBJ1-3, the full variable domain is DSGVTQTPKHLITATGQRVTLRCSPRSGDLSVYWYQQSLDQGLQFLIQYYNGEERAKGNILERFSAQQFPDLHSELNLSSLELGDSALYFCASSVGASSGNTIYFGEGSWLTVV.

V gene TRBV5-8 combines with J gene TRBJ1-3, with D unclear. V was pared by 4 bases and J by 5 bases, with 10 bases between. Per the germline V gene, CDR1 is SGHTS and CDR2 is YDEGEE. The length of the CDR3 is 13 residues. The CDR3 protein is CASSTGARNTIYF. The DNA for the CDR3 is TGTGCCAGCAGCACGGGAGCCCGAAACACCATATATTTT.

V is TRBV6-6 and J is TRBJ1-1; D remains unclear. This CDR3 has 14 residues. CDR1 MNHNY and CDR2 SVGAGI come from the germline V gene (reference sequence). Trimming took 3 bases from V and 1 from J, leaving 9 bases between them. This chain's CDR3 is CASSYSGGNTEAFF. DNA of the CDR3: TGTGCCAGCAGTTATAGTGGCGGGAACACTGAAGCTTTCTTT.

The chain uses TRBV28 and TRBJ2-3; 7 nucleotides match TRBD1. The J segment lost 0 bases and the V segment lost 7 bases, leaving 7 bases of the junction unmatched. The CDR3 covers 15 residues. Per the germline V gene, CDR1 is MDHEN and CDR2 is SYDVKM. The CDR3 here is CASISRGSSTDTQYF. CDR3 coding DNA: TGTGCCAGCATTTCCAGGGGGTCTAGCACAGATACGCAGTATTTT.

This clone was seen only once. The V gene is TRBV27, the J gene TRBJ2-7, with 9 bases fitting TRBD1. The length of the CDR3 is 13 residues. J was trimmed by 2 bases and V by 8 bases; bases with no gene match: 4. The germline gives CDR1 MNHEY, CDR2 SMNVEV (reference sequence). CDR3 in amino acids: CASQGQGTYEQYF. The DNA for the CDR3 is TGTGCCAGCCAGGGACAGGGAACCTACGAGCAGTACTTC.

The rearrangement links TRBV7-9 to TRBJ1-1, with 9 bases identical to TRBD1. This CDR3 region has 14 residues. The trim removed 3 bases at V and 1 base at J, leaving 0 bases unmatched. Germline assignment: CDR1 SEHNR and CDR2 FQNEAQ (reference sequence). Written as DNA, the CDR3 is TGTGCCAGCAGCTTGGGACAGGGGAACACTGAAGCTTTCTTT. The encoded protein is CASSLGQGNTEAFF.

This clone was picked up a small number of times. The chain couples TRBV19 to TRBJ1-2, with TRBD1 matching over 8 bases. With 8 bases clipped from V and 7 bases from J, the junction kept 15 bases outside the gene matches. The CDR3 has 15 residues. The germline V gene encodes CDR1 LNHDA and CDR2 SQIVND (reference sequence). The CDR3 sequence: CASELGTGPLRGYTF. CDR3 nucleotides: TGTGCCAGTGAACTCGGGACAGGCCCTTTGCGTGGCTACACCTTC.

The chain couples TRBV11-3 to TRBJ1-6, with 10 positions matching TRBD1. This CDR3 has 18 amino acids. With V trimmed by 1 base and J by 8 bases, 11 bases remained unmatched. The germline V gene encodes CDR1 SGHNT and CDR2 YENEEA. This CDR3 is CASSLGGMGQGPDSPLHF. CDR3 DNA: TGTGCCAGCAGCTTAGGCGGGATGGGACAGGGGCCGGATTCACCCCTCCACTTT.

The CDR3 reads CASSSPLTGDEQYF. The DNA of the CDR3 is TGTGCCAGCAGCTCTCCTCTAACAGGGGACGAGCAGTACTTC. The chain joins TRBV12-1 to TRBJ2-7; TRBD1 reflects the table's D call only, with no check against the DNA. TRBV12-1 is a pseudogene. The CDR3 runs to 14 residues.

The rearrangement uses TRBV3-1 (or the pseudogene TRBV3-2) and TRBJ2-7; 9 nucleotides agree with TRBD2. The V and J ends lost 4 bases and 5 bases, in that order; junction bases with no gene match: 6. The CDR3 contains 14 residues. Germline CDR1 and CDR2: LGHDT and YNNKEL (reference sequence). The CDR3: CASSLSGTSNEQYF. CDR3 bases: TGTGCCAGCAGCCTCTCCGGGACTAGCAACGAGCAGTACTTC.

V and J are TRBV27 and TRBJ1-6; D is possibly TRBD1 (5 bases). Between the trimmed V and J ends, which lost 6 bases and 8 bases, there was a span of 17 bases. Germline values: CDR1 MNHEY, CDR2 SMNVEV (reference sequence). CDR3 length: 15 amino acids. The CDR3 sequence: CASRTGVPRDSPLHF. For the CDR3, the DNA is TGTGCCAGCAGGACGGGGGTCCCAAGGGATTCACCCCTCCACTTT.

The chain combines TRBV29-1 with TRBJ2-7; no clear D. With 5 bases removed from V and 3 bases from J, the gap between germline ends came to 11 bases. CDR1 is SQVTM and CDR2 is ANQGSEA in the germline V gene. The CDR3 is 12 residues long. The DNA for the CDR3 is TGCAGCGTTTTATCCCTCAGCTACGAGCAGTACTTC. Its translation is CSVLSLSYEQYF.

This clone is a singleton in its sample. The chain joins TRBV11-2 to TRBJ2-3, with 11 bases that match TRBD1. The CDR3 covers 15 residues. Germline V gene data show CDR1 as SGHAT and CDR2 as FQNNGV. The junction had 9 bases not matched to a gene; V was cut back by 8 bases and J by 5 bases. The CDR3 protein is CASRDRDRGRDTQYF. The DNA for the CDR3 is TGTGCCAGCCGGGATAGGGACAGGGGGAGAGATACGCAGTATTTT.

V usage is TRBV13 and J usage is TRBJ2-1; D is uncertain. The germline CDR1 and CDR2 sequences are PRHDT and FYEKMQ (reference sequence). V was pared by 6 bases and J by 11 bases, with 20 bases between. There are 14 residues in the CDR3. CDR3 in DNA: TGTGCCAGCAGTCTGTCGTACAGCAGAGCCCAGCAGTTCTTC. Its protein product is CASSLSYSRAQQFF.

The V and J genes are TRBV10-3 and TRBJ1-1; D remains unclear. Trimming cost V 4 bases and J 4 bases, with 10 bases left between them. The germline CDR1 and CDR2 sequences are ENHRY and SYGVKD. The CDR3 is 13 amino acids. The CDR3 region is CAISATPGTEAFF. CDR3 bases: TGTGCCATCAGTGCTACCCCGGGCACTGAAGCTTTCTTT.

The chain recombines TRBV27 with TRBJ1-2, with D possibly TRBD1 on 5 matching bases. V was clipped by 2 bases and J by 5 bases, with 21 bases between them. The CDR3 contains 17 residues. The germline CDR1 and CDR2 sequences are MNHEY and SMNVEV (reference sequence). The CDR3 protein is CASSLRARGPRYYGYTF. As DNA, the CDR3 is TGTGCCAGCAGTTTACGGGCTAGGGGCCCCCGATATTATGGCTACACCTTC.

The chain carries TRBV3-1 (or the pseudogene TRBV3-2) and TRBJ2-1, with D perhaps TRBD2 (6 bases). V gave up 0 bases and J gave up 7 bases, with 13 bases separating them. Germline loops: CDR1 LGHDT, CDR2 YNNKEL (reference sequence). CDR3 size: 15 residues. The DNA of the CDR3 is TGTGCCAGCAGCCAAGATGCCGGGCTAGCGAATGAGCAGTTCTTC. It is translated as CASSQDAGLANEQFF.

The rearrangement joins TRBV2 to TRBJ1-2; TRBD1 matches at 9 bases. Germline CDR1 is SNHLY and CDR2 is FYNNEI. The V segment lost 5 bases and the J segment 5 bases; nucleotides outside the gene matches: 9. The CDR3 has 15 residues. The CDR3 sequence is CASSLQFDRGYGYTF. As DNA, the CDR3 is TGTGCCAGCAGTCTACAATTCGACAGGGGGTATGGCTACACCTTC.

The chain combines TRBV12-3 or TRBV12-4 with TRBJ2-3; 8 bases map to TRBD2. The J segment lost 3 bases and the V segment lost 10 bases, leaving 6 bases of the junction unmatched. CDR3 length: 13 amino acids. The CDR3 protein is CAIQAGETDTQYF. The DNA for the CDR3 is TGTGCCATCCAAGCGGGAGAGACAGATACGCAGTATTTT.

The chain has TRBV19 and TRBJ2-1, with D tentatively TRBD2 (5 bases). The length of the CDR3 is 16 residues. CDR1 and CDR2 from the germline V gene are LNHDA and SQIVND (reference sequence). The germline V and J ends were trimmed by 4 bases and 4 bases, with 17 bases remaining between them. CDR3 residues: CASSNGQAGRYNEQFF. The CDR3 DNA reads TGTGCCAGTAGTAACGGCCAGGCGGGTCGGTACAATGAGCAGTTCTTC.

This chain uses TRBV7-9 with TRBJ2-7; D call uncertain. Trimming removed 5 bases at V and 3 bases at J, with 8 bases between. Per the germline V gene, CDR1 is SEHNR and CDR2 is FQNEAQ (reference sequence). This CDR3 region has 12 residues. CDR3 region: CASSPQNYEQYF. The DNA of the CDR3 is TGTGCCAGCAGCCCCCAGAACTACGAGCAGTACTTC.

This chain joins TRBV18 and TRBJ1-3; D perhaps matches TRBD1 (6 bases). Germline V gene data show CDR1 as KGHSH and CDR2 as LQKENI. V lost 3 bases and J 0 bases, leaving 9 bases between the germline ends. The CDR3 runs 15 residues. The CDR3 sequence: CASSPGGLSGNTIYF. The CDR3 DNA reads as TGTGCCAGCTCACCCGGGGGGCTCTCTGGAAACACCATATATTTT.

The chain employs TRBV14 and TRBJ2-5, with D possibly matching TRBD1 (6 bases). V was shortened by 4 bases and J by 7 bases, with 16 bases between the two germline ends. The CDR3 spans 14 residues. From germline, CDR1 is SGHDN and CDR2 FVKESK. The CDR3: CASSRQVELGTQYF. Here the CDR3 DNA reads TGTGCCAGCAGCCGACAGGTGGAATTAGGGACCCAGTACTTC.

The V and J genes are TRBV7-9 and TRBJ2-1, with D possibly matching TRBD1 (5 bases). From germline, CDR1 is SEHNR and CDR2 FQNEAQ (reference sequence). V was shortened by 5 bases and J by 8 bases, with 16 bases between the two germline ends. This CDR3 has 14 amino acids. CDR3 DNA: TGTGCCAGCAGCACCGGACAAGGGTTGCATGAGCAGTTCTTC. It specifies CASSTGQGLHEQFF. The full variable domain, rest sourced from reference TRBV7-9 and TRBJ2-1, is DTGVSQNPRHKITKRGQNVTFRCDPISEHNRLYWYRQTLGQGPEFLTYFQNEAQLEKSRLLSDRFSAERPKGSFSTLEIQRTEQGDSAMYLCASSTGQGLHEQFFGPGTRLTVL.

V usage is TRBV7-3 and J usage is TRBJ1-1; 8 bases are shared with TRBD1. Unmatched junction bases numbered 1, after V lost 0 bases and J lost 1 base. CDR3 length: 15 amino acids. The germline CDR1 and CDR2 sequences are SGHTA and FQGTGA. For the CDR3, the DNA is TGTGCCAGCAGCTTAACAGGGACAGGGAACACTGAAGCTTTCTTT. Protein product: CASSLTGTGNTEAFF.

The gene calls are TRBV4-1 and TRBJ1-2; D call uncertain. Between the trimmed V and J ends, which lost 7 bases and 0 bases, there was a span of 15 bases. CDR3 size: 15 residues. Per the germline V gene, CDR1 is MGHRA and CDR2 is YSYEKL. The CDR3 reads CASNWREEPNYGYTF. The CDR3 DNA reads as TGCGCCAGCAATTGGAGGGAAGAACCTAACTATGGCTACACCTTC.

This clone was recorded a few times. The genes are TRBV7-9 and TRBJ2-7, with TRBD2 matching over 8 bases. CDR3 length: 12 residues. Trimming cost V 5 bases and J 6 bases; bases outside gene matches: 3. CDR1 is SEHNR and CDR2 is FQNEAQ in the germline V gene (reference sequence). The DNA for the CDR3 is TGTGCCAGCAGCGTAGGGACTAGCGAGCAGTACGTC. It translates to CASSVGTSEQYV.

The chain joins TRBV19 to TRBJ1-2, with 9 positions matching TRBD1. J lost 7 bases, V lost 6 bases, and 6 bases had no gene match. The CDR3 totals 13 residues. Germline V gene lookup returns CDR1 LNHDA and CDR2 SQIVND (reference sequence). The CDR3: CASRLTGGVGYTF. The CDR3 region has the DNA TGTGCCAGTAGATTAACAGGGGGCGTTGGCTACACCTTC.

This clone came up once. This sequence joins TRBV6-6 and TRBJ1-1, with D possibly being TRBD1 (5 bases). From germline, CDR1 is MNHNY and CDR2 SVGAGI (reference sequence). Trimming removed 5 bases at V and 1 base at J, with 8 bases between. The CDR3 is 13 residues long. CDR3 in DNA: TGTGCCAGCAGTCGCGACAGGAACACTGAAGCTTTCTTT. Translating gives CASSRDRNTEAFF.

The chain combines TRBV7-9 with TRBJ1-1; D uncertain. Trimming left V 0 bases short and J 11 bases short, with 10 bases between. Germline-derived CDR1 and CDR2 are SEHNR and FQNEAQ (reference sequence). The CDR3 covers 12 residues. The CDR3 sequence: CASSLAGGWAFF. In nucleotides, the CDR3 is TGTGCCAGCAGCTTAGCGGGAGGTTGGGCTTTCTTT.

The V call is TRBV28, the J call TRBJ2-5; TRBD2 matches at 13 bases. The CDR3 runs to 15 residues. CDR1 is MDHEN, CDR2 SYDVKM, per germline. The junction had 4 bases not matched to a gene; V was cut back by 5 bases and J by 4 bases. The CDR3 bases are TGTGCCAGCAGTAAACTAGCGGGAGGGGTAGAGACCCAGTACTTC. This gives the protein CASSKLAGGVETQYF.

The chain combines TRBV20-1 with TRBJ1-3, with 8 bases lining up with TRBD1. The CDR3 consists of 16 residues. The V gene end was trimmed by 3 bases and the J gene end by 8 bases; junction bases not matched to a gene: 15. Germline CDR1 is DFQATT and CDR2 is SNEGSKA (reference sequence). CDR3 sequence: CSASPGTGSGWDTIYF. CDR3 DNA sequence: TGCAGTGCTAGTCCCGGGACAGGCTCTGGATGGGACACCATATATTTT.